This TCR beta chain appears in the sequencing data of a study of blood T cell repertoires in COVID-19. In the study overall: From the United States, Italy and Spain came samples of acute and convalescent COVID-19. Sample material is recorded as cDNA or gDNA derived from T cells, B-cell-depleted T cells, or PBMCs.

Trimming took 5 bases from V and 5 from J, leaving 16 bases between them. There are 15 residues in the CDR3. CDR1 LNHDA and CDR2 SQIVND come from the germline V gene (reference sequence). Original analysis: Amplification with reference gene primers provided the estimates of nucleated cell counts. Sequenced by immunoSEQ multiplex PCR; TCRdb stores in-frame clones only, minus some. The DNA gave D and trimming, while V, J and clone size come from that table. Of some 80,000 clones in the sample, about four fifths were seen once. This sequence was found in a woman between 70 and 85 years old with acute or convalescent COVID-19. The source material was peripheral blood. The chain couples TRBV19 to TRBJ1-5; D not certain. CDR3 region: CASSLRETIDQPQHF. The CDR3 DNA sequence: TGTGCCAGTAGTCTCCGGGAGACAATCGATCAGCCCCAGCATTTT.